A single sample is the source of the 9 T cell receptor beta chains below, sequenced in a study of technical replicates of blood from four donors. The table came from immunoSEQ multiplex PCR; TCRdb's copy has only in-frame clones and leaves some out. The sample consists of about 73,000 clones, 90% of them appearing once. Sequences were obtained from PBMCs. All receptors come from a human donor in good health. Some clones in this sample may be carry-over from other donors' samples.

The chain is built from TRBV5-6 and TRBJ2-1, with TRBD2 matching 9 bases. Germline CDR1 reads SGHDT; CDR2 reads YYEEEE. V shed 2 bases and J 10 bases; nucleotides not matched to a gene: 13. This CDR3 has 16 amino acids. Here the CDR3 reads CASSFPPTSGFREQFF. The CDR3 region has the DNA TGTGCCAGCAGCTTTCCCCCGACTAGCGGTTTTCGGGAGCAGTTCTTC.

This sequence joins TRBV5-4 and TRBJ2-6, with D hard to call. The CDR3 loop spans 15 amino acids. Germline V lookup: CDR1 SGHNT, CDR2 YYREEE (reference sequence). V was trimmed by 4 bases and J by 0 bases, leaving 8 bases between them. CDR3 residues: CASSPPGSGANVLTF. Written as DNA, the CDR3 is TGTGCCAGCAGCCCCCCAGGCTCTGGGGCCAACGTCCTGACTTTC.

J is TRBJ2-3 and V is TRBV2, with 9 bases fitting TRBD2. This CDR3 is built from 14 residues. Losses at the gene ends were 4 bases for V and 8 bases for J; bases not matched to a gene: 7. Germline CDR1 SNHLY, CDR2 FYNNEI. CDR3 loop: CASSGAGGKGTQYF. CDR3 in DNA: TGTGCCAGCAGTGGTGCGGGGGGGAAAGGTACGCAGTATTTT.

The gene calls are TRBV7-2 and TRBJ2-3; TRBD2 aligns across 10 bases. The CDR3 length is 17 residues. Germline V gives CDR1 SGHTA, CDR2 FQGNSA. V lost 2 bases, J lost 2 bases, and 7 bases stayed unmatched. CDR3 DNA: TGTGCCAGCAGCTTAACTCAGCGGGAGGGCCCCACAGATACGCAGTATTTT. It translates to CASSLTQREGPTDTQYF.

V gene TRBV6-1 combines with J gene TRBJ1-1; D possibly corresponds to TRBD1 (6 bases). Trimming took 4 bases from V and 1 from J, leaving 7 bases between them. CDR1 and CDR2 (germline): MNHNS, SASEGT. This CDR3 is 13 amino acids long. CDR3 in DNA: TGTGCCAGCAGTGTACAGGGGAACACTGAAGCTTTCTTT. Its protein product is CASSVQGNTEAFF.

The J gene is TRBJ2-7, the V gene TRBV5-1; D perhaps matches TRBD2 (6 bases). The CDR3 has 14 residues. CDR1 and CDR2 from the germline V gene are SGHRS and YFSETQ. V lost 4 bases to trimming and J lost 2 bases, with 13 bases between them. The CDR3 coding sequence is TGCGCCAGCAGCCCGGGGACTGGGACCTACGAGCAGTACTTC. Protein: CASSPGTGTYEQYF.

The chain employs TRBV4-3 and TRBJ2-3; 10 bases fit TRBD1. V lost 4 bases and J lost 1; bases outside the gene matches: 5. This CDR3 contains 16 residues. Germline-derived CDR1 and CDR2 are LGHNA and YSLEER. In DNA form, the CDR3 reads TGCGCCAGCAGCCCCCGGGACAGGGGTGGCACAGATACGCAGTATTTT. Protein sequence: CASSPRDRGGTDTQYF.

V usage is TRBV5-1 and J usage is TRBJ1-2, with 7 nucleotides matching TRBD1. CDR3 length equals 15 residues. CDR1 and CDR2 from the germline V gene are SGHRS and YFSETQ. J gave up 5 bases and V 1 base, and 8 bases lay outside the gene matches. The CDR3 DNA is TGCGCCAGCAGCTTGACCGGGACAGCCGGTTATGGCTACACCTTC. Its translation: CASSLTGTAGYGYTF.

This sequence joins TRBV4-1 and TRBJ2-1; 9 bases line up with TRBD2. V lost 0 bases and J lost 6; bases outside the gene matches: 15. Germline-derived CDR1 and CDR2 are MGHRA and YSYEKL. The CDR3 totals 19 residues. CDR3 protein: CASSQDQSGRTERGNEQFF. The CDR3 region has the DNA TGCGCCAGCAGCCAAGATCAGAGCGGGAGGACTGAGAGGGGCAATGAGCAGTTCTTC.